Below, 23 T cell receptor beta chains from the same sample are listed, as sequenced in a study of blood T cell repertoires in COVID-19. Clones were read by immunoSEQ multiplex PCR, and TCRdb kept only the in-frame ones, dropping some. The sample records some 100,000 clones, approximately 86% being singletons. Input material: PBMCs or T cells enriched from blood (not recorded which). The receptors come from a woman in her forties or fifties who had recovered from COVID-19.

The chain employs TRBV24-1 and TRBJ1-2; D uncertain. With 5 bases removed from V and 1 base from J, the gap between germline ends came to 7 bases. The CDR3 has 13 residues. Germline CDR1 KGHDR, CDR2 SFDVKD. Here the CDR3 reads CATSGQRNYGYTF. The CDR3 nucleotides are TGTGCCACCAGTGGCCAGCGTAACTATGGCTACACCTTC.

V is TRBV14 and J is TRBJ2-2, with TRBD1 as a possible D gene (5 bases). V lost 4 bases and J 4 bases, leaving 16 bases between the germline ends. Germline CDR1 and CDR2: SGHDN and FVKESK. CDR3 size: 16 residues. In nucleotides, the CDR3 is TGTGCCAGCAGCCGTATACAGGAAACTTTCACCGGGGAGCTGTTTTTT. Amino acids: CASSRIQETFTGELFF.

V and J are TRBV11-2 and TRBJ2-5; 8 positions match TRBD2. Germline CDR1 and CDR2: SGHAT and FQNNGV. Losses at the gene ends were 0 bases for V and 13 bases for J; bases not matched to a gene: 10. This CDR3 has 14 residues. Here the CDR3 DNA reads TGTGCCAGCAGCTTAGATTTTTTGGCTAGCGGGCTGTACTTC. Its protein product is CASSLDFLASGLYF.

A single count supports this clone. The CDR3 DNA reads as TGTGCCAGCACCGCCTCCGAAGTGGCCACCTTAAAGGGCTACACCTTC. Amino acid sequence: CASTASEVATLKGYTF. The chain uses TRBV2 and TRBJ1-2; D gene unclear. The V gene lost 7 bases and the J gene lost 8 bases, with 26 bases spanning the gap. The CDR3 has 16 amino acids. CDR1 is SNHLY, CDR2 FYNNEI, per germline.

CDR3 protein: CASSPRTVGAETQYF. DNA of the CDR3: TGTGCCAGCTCACCTAGGACGGTGGGAGCGGAGACCCAGTACTTC. V and J are TRBV18 and TRBJ2-5, with D perhaps TRBD2 (5 bases). The CDR3 covers 15 residues. V dropped 3 bases and J dropped 5 bases, with 16 bases sitting between them. Looked up from germline, CDR1 is KGHSH and CDR2 is LQKENI. The whole variable domain, remainder taken from reference TRBV18 and TRBJ2-5, is NAGVMQNPRHLVRRRGQEARLRCSPMKGHSHVYWYRQLPEEGLKFMVYLQKENIIDESGMPKERFSAEFPKEGPSILRIQQVVRGDSAAYFCASSPRTVGAETQYFGPGTRLLVL.

The V gene is TRBV7-6, the J gene TRBJ2-7, with D perhaps matching TRBD2 (6 bases). CDR1 is SGHVS, CDR2 FNYEAQ, per germline. Deletions cut 3 bases from V and 6 bases from J, with 12 bases between. CDR3 length equals 13 residues. CDR3 in amino acids: CASSLGLAREQYF. The CDR3 DNA reads TGTGCCAGCAGCTTGGGTCTAGCGCGCGAGCAGTACTTC.

There are a few counts of this clone. The chain couples TRBV30 to TRBJ1-6, with D hard to call. Germline V lookup: CDR1 GTSNPN, CDR2 SVGIG (reference sequence). This CDR3 contains 14 residues. V was clipped by 2 bases and J by 5 bases, with 10 bases between them. For the CDR3, the DNA is TGTGCCTGGAGTACGGCGGGAAATAATTCACCCCTCCACTTT. Encoded protein: CAWSTAGNNSPLHF.

J is TRBJ2-1 and V is TRBV7-3; TRBD2 aligns across 14 bases. Germline values: CDR1 SGHTA, CDR2 FQGTGA. V dropped 5 bases and J dropped 7; count of bases not matched to a gene: 7. CDR3 length equals 16 residues. The CDR3: CASSIAGLAGVNEQFF. CDR3 nucleotide sequence: TGTGCCAGCAGCATCGCGGGACTAGCGGGAGTTAATGAGCAGTTCTTC.

The chain carries TRBV5-1 and TRBJ1-2; D is uncertain. Trimming took off 0 bases at V and 6 bases at J, with 6 bases between the two ends. There are 12 residues in the CDR3. The germline V gene encodes CDR1 SGHRS and CDR2 YFSETQ. The CDR3 spells CASSLGSDGYTF. CDR3 nucleotide sequence: TGCGCCAGCAGCTTGGGTTCTGATGGCTACACCTTC.

The rearrangement joins TRBV7-9 to TRBJ2-1; D is undetermined. The CDR3 spans 14 residues. V dropped 5 bases and J dropped 2 bases, with 10 bases sitting between them. Germline CDR1 SEHNR, CDR2 FQNEAQ (reference sequence). CDR3: CASSDRVAYNEQFF. CDR3 coding DNA: TGTGCCAGCAGCGATCGAGTCGCCTACAATGAGCAGTTCTTC. The entire variable domain, with the rest obtained from reference TRBV7-9 and TRBJ2-1, is as follows: DTGVSQNPRHKITKRGQNVTFRCDPISEHNRLYWYRQTLGQGPEFLTYFQNEAQLEKSRLLSDRFSAERPKGSFSTLEIQRTEQGDSAMYLCASSDRVAYNEQFFGPGTRLTVL.

Here the CDR3 DNA reads TGCAGTGCTAGGGCACGATATGGCTACACCTTC. This gives the protein CSARARYGYTF. The rearrangement links TRBV20-1 to TRBJ1-2; D call uncertain. V was shortened by 3 bases and J by 5 bases, with 7 bases between the two germline ends. CDR1 DFQATT and CDR2 SNEGSKA come from the germline V gene (reference sequence). The length of the CDR3 is 11 residues.

The chain recombines TRBV9 with TRBJ2-1; D is unclear. V lost 0 bases, J lost 7 bases, and 5 bases lay in between. Germline V CDR1 and CDR2: SGDLS, YYNGEE. The length of the CDR3 is 12 residues. The CDR3 bases are TGTGCCAGCAGCGTAGCGGAGAATGAGCAGTTCTTC. This encodes CASSVAENEQFF.

This chain connects TRBV19 to TRBJ2-2; 7 nucleotides agree with TRBD2. The V gene end was trimmed by 7 bases and the J gene end by 5 bases; junction bases not matched to a gene: 7. Germline-derived CDR1 and CDR2 are LNHDA and SQIVND (reference sequence). The CDR3 loop spans 14 amino acids. The CDR3 spells CASTAGVGTGELFF. DNA for the CDR3: TGTGCCAGTACCGCGGGAGTTGGGACCGGGGAGCTGTTTTTT. Full variable domain (rest looked up from reference TRBV19 and TRBJ2-2): DGGITQSPKYLFRKEGQNVTLSCEQNLNHDAMYWYRQDPGQGLRLIYYSQIVNDFQKGDIAEGYSVSREKKESFPLTVTSAQKNPTAFYLCASTAGVGTGELFFGEGSRLTVL.

This sequence joins TRBV5-1 and TRBJ1-1; D remains unclear. Germline V CDR1 and CDR2: SGHRS, YFSETQ. This CDR3 region has 15 residues. The V end lost 0 bases, the J end lost 5 bases, and 14 bases lay between the germline ends. In nucleotides, the CDR3 is TGCGCCAGCAGCTTGGCCCCCAGAATCTCAACTGAAGCTTTCTTT. As protein: CASSLAPRISTEAFF.

The V gene is TRBV28, the J gene TRBJ2-5, with D possibly TRBD1 on 6 matching bases. CDR1 is MDHEN and CDR2 is SYDVKM in the germline V gene. V lost 10 bases, J lost 4 bases, and 10 bases lay in between. The CDR3 runs to 11 residues. The CDR3 DNA sequence: TGTGCCACCACAGGGATAGAGACCCAGTACTTC. Translated: CATTGIETQYF.

V and J are TRBV9 and TRBJ2-1, with 11 bases that match TRBD2. J was trimmed by 3 bases and V by 3 bases; bases with no gene match: 5. Germline CDR1 SGDLS, CDR2 YYNGEE. The CDR3 length is 16 residues. The CDR3 DNA sequence: TGTGCCAGCAGCGCCCGACTAGCGGGATTCTACAATGAGCAGTTCTTC. This translates into CASSARLAGFYNEQFF.

The chain links TRBV7-9 to TRBJ2-3; D might be TRBD1 (6 bases). Per the germline V gene, CDR1 is SEHNR and CDR2 is FQNEAQ (reference sequence). The CDR3 loop spans 16 amino acids. V lost 5 bases and J 1 base, leaving 16 bases between the germline ends. CDR3 DNA: TGTGCCAGCAGCCTGAGCCGGGACAAGGGCACAGATACGCAGTATTTT. Its translation: CASSLSRDKGTDTQYF.

The V gene is TRBV28, the J gene TRBJ2-7; possible D gene TRBD1, 5 bases. V dropped 6 bases and J dropped 2 bases, with 17 bases sitting between them. The CDR3 contains 15 residues. Germline CDR1 MDHEN, CDR2 SYDVKM. DNA of the CDR3: TGTGCCAGCAGCACCACTCGGACAATAACCTACGAGCAGTACTTC. Protein: CASSTTRTITYEQYF.

CDR3 sequence: CASSYAGDPGETQYF. CDR3 DNA sequence: TGCGCCAGCAGCTACGCCGGAGACCCCGGGGAGACCCAGTACTTC. This chain joins TRBV5-1 and TRBJ2-5; D not certain. The CDR3 length is 15 residues. Germline V CDR1 and CDR2: SGHRS, YFSETQ. Trimming shortened V by 3 bases and J by 5 bases, and 17 bases separated the two germline ends. The entire variable domain, with the rest obtained from reference TRBV5-1 and TRBJ2-5, is as follows: KAGVTQTPRYLIKTRGQQVTLSCSPISGHRSVSWYQQTPGQGLQFLFEYFSETQRNKGNFPGRFSGRQFSNSRSEMNVSTLELGDSALYLCASSYAGDPGETQYFGPGTRLLVL.

The rearrangement uses TRBV29-1 and TRBJ2-7, with 12 bases fitting TRBD2. J gave up 0 bases and V 5 bases, and 2 bases lay outside the gene matches. The CDR3 is made up of 14 amino acids. Germline V lookup: CDR1 SQVTM, CDR2 ANQGSEA. CDR3 loop: CSVKLAGGSYEQYF. In nucleotides, the CDR3 is TGCAGCGTTAAACTAGCGGGGGGCTCCTACGAGCAGTACTTC.

V gene TRBV28 combines with J gene TRBJ1-2; the D is unclear. Between the trimmed V and J ends, which lost 6 bases and 8 bases, there was a span of 19 bases. The CDR3 loop spans 14 amino acids. CDR1 and CDR2 (germline): MDHEN, SYDVKM. The CDR3 nucleotides are TGTGCCAGCAGCCGCCCTGATCTGGGAGGGGGCTACACCTTC. Amino acids: CASSRPDLGGGYTF.

V is TRBV19 and J is TRBJ1-5; 7 nucleotides match TRBD1. The CDR3 consists of 15 residues. CDR1 and CDR2 from the germline V gene are LNHDA and SQIVND (reference sequence). V lost 7 bases to trimming and J lost 4 bases; unmatched junction nucleotides: 10. The CDR3 protein is CASMLGQKSNQPQHF. The CDR3 DNA sequence: TGTGCCAGTATGTTGGGACAGAAATCGAATCAGCCCCAGCATTTT.

In DNA form, the CDR3 reads TGTGCCAGCAGTCAAACTAGCGGCGGTTACAATGAGCAGTTCTTC. It codes for CASSQTSGGYNEQFF. This chain joins TRBV27 and TRBJ2-1; TRBD2 aligns across 8 bases. This CDR3 contains 15 residues. J was trimmed by 4 bases and V by 5 bases; bases with no gene match: 7. Germline CDR1 MNHEY, CDR2 SMNVEV (reference sequence).